Sequencing of this T cell receptor (beta chain) was carried out in a study of liver allograft versus peripheral blood T cells. Study summary: Blood and transplanted-liver T cell receptor repertoires from recipients were compared.

The germline gives CDR1 MNHEY, CDR2 SVGAGI. Trimming removed 1 base from V and 3 bases from J, with 18 bases in between. CDR3 length equals 17 residues. This clonotype ranks as medium-sized. TCRdb analysed the reads with MiXCR anew, one entry per CDR3 protein. The sample lists some 9,000 distinct CDR3 sequences, 20% occurring once. The chain is built from TRBV6-5 and TRBJ1-1; a possible D gene is TRBD1 (6 bases). The TCR sequence derives from a human patient who had a liver transplant. The graft donor may have given rise to some T cells. The CDR3: CASSYFGGSVMHTEAFF. The CDR3, as DNA: TGTGCCAGCAGTTACTTCGGGGGCTCGGTAATGCACACTGAAGCTTTCTTT.